Below are 26 T cell receptor beta chains sequenced from a single sample in a study of T cell repertoires in cytomegalovirus infection. TCRdb independently ran MiXCR on the reads; one entry per CDR3 protein. The sample has over 450,000 distinct CDR3 sequences; roughly 10% are singletons. The sample taken for sequencing was PBMCs. The receptors were gathered from a human donor in good health (CMV status not recorded). Some clones in this sample may be carry-over from other donors' samples.

The sample holds a few counts of this clonotype. The chain carries TRBV20-1 and TRBJ2-3; 7 bases fit TRBD2. The CDR3 contains 14 residues. Trimming cost V 2 bases and J 2 bases; bases outside gene matches: 4. Germline values: CDR1 DFQATT, CDR2 SNEGSKA (reference sequence). The CDR3 DNA reads as TGCAGTGCTAGACTAGCGGAGAACACAGATACGCAGTATTTT. Amino acids: CSARLAENTDTQYF.

This clonotype was observed many times. J is TRBJ1-5 and V is TRBV6-1; D gene uncertain. Trimming stripped 6 bases from V and 0 bases from J, with 3 bases between. The CDR3 is 12 residues long. Germline V gene sequence: CDR1 MNHNS, CDR2 SASEGT. The CDR3 coding sequence is TGTGCCAGCAGGGATAGCAATCAGCCCCAGCATTTT. As protein: CASRDSNQPQHF.

There are many counts of this clonotype. V and J are TRBV12-3 or TRBV12-4 and TRBJ1-1; TRBD1 aligns across 12 bases. This CDR3 contains 16 residues. Trimming at V came to 0 bases and at J to 5 bases, leaving 4 bases not matched to a gene. The CDR3 loop is CASSLAGQGARTEAFF. The CDR3 DNA reads as TGTGCCAGCAGTTTAGCGGGACAGGGGGCGAGAACTGAAGCTTTCTTT.

This clonotype appeared many times. The rearrangement uses TRBV6-1 and TRBJ1-6; no clear D. The CDR3 has 13 residues. The V end lost 8 bases, the J end lost 7 bases, and 12 bases lay between the germline ends. Germline-derived CDR1 and CDR2 are MNHNS and SASEGT. As DNA, the CDR3 is TGTGCCAGCCGAGGGCTTGGGAATTCACCCCTCCACTTT. Translating it yields CASRGLGNSPLHF.

This clonotype was observed a few times. The V call is TRBV7-9, the J call TRBJ2-3; no clear D. Germline CDR1 reads SEHNR; CDR2 reads FQNEAQ (reference sequence). This CDR3 is built from 12 residues. Between the trimmed V and J ends, which lost 5 bases and 6 bases, there was a span of 9 bases. The CDR3 region is CASSPARDTQYF. For the CDR3, the DNA is TGTGCCAGCAGCCCCGCCAGGGATACGCAGTATTTT.

At least ten counts were recorded for this clonotype. V gene TRBV10-3 combines with J gene TRBJ2-1; 12 positions agree with TRBD1. Per germline, CDR1 ENHRY and CDR2 SYGVKD. The CDR3 sequence is 18 residues long. Trimming took 8 bases from V and 1 from J; bases not matched to a gene: 12. This chain's CDR3 is CAIANLGDRGRSYNEQFF. The CDR3 region has the DNA TGTGCCATCGCAAATTTGGGGGACAGGGGGCGATCCTACAATGAGCAGTTCTTC.

The table lists this clonotype with a few counts. V gene TRBV7-9 combines with J gene TRBJ2-5; D is possibly TRBD1 (5 bases). CDR3 length: 13 amino acids. V lost 4 bases to trimming and J lost 7 bases, with 13 bases between them. CDR1 SEHNR and CDR2 FQNEAQ come from the germline V gene (reference sequence). CDR3 loop: CASSSQGPGTQYF. CDR3 nucleotides: TGTGCCAGCAGCTCCCAGGGCCCCGGGACCCAGTACTTC.

This clonotype was counted ten times or more. The chain joins TRBV7-3 to TRBJ2-3; perhaps TRBD2 as D (6 bases). This CDR3 has 13 residues. V shed 5 bases and J shed 5 bases, with 11 bases lying between them. Per germline, CDR1 SGHTA and CDR2 FQGTGA. This CDR3 reads CASSPLGGDTQYF. In nucleotides, the CDR3 is TGTGCCAGCAGCCCACTGGGAGGAGATACGCAGTATTTT.

This clonotype was seen only a few times. The genes are TRBV3-1 and TRBJ1-1, with D perhaps matching TRBD1 (5 bases). CDR1 and CDR2 from the germline V gene are LGHDT and YNNKEL (reference sequence). V was clipped by 1 base and J by 6 bases, with 12 bases between them. The CDR3 totals 14 residues. Here the CDR3 reads CASSQGSRGAEAFF. The CDR3 region has the DNA TGTGCCAGCAGCCAAGGGAGTCGAGGGGCTGAAGCTTTCTTT.

This clonotype was observed at least ten times. The chain links TRBV20-1 to TRBJ1-5; 10 bases agree with TRBD1. This CDR3 contains 16 residues. The V gene's germline CDR1 is DFQATT and CDR2 SNEGSKA (reference sequence). V lost 5 bases, J lost 1 base, and 8 bases stayed unmatched. CDR3 sequence (DNA): TGCAGTGCTGATGACCGGGACAGGGGAAGCAATCAGCCCCAGCATTTT. It yields the protein CSADDRDRGSNQPQHF.

Many counts were recorded for this clonotype. The rearrangement links TRBV4-1 to TRBJ1-6; D is uncertain. CDR1 and CDR2 from the germline V gene are MGHRA and YSYEKL. This CDR3 region has 14 residues. The ends were cut back, 3 bases at V and 4 bases at J, with 7 bases in the middle. The CDR3 sequence: CASSQLSYNSPLHF. The CDR3 coding sequence is TGCGCCAGCAGCCAGCTGTCGTATAATTCACCCCTCCACTTT.

Comment on this clonotype: A clone one base away is much larger, so this may be a read error. The rearrangement joins TRBV5-1 to TRBJ2-7; 11 bases agree with TRBD1. This CDR3 comprises 15 residues. The germline V gene encodes CDR1 SGHRS and CDR2 YFSETQ. CDR3 residues: CASSLIGQGANEQNF. DNA for the CDR3: TGCGCCAGCAGCTTGATAGGACAGGGGGCCAACGAGCAGAACTTC.

This clonotype has ten or more counts. V and J are TRBV7-9 and TRBJ2-4; D possibly uses TRBD1 or TRBD2 (5 bases each). The V end was cut by 4 bases, the J end by 4 bases, with 11 bases between. This CDR3 has 14 residues. Looked up from germline, CDR1 is SEHNR and CDR2 is FQNEAQ (reference sequence). The CDR3 loop is CASSSPGRKNIQYF. CDR3 DNA sequence: TGTGCCAGCAGCTCCCCGGGACGGAAAAACATTCAGTACTTC.

This clonotype was detected many times. The chain couples TRBV12-3 or TRBV12-4 to TRBJ2-7, with D possibly TRBD2 on 5 matching bases. The V end was cut by 7 bases, the J end by 2 bases, with 15 bases between. The CDR3 has 14 residues. For the CDR3, the DNA is TGTGCCAGCAATGCCCCCGGGAATCCCTACGAGCAGTACTTC. It translates to CASNAPGNPYEQYF.

The table lists this clonotype with a few counts. CDR3 sequence reads: CSAREYVGSLFF. The DNA for the CDR3 is TGCAGTGCTAGAGAATATGTCGGAAGTCTGTTTTTT. The chain carries TRBV20-1 and TRBJ1-4; D not resolved. V lost 0 bases, J lost 14 bases, and 13 bases lay in between. The germline CDR1 and CDR2 sequences are DFQATT and SNEGSKA (reference sequence). The CDR3 extends over 12 amino acids.

In its sample, this clonotype was seen many times. This sequence joins TRBV20-1 and TRBJ1-6, with D tentatively TRBD1 (5 bases). The CDR3 is 14 residues long. Germline V gives CDR1 DFQATT, CDR2 SNEGSKA (reference sequence). The V end lost 3 bases, the J end lost 4 bases, and 10 bases lay between the germline ends. CDR3 bases: TGCAGTGCTAGCTGGACACAATATAATTCACCCCTCCACTTT. Translated, it gives CSASWTQYNSPLHF.

This sequence joins TRBV6-5 and TRBJ2-7, with D unresolved. V lost 0 bases to trimming and J lost 0 bases, with 12 bases between them. This CDR3 has 16 amino acids. Germline V gene lookup returns CDR1 MNHEY and CDR2 SVGAGI. The CDR3 is CASSYSIGESSYEQYF. CDR3 nucleotide sequence: TGTGCCAGCAGTTACTCGATCGGTGAGAGCTCCTACGAGCAGTACTTC.

This clonotype was observed at least ten times. The chain couples TRBV6-6 to TRBJ2-7; the match to TRBD2 covers 10 bases. V was clipped by 6 bases and J by 4 bases; unmatched bases: 3. The CDR3 is 13 residues long. Per the germline V gene, CDR1 is MNHNY and CDR2 is SVGAGI (reference sequence). In DNA, the CDR3 is TGTGCCAGCAGGCTAGCGGGAGTTTACGAGCAGTACTTC. It encodes CASRLAGVYEQYF.

The chain has TRBV19 and TRBJ1-4; D call uncertain. V gave up 4 bases and J gave up 8 bases, with 14 bases separating them. CDR1 is LNHDA and CDR2 is SQIVND in the germline V gene (reference sequence). This CDR3 spans 14 amino acids. CDR3 sequence (DNA): TGTGCCAGTAGTACCCGGCGGTGGGTAGAAAAACTGTTTTTT. It is translated as CASSTRRWVEKLFF.

The sample holds many counts of this clonotype. This sequence joins TRBV12-3 or TRBV12-4 and TRBJ2-1, with 10 nucleotides matching TRBD2. CDR3 length: 19 residues. The V and J ends lost 5 bases and 1 base, in that order; junction bases with no gene match: 14. CDR3 region: CASSASGGFSGRSYNEQFF. The CDR3 DNA sequence: TGTGCCAGCAGTGCTAGCGGGGGTTTTTCAGGCCGGTCCTACAATGAGCAGTTCTTC.

At least ten counts were recorded for this clonotype. This chain connects TRBV20-1 to TRBJ2-3; 14 bases match TRBD2. This CDR3 is 19 amino acids long. Germline-derived CDR1 and CDR2 are DFQATT and SNEGSKA (reference sequence). With 2 bases clipped from V and 1 base from J, the junction kept 11 bases outside the gene matches. CDR3 DNA sequence: TGCAGTGCTAGATCCTATCTGGGACTAGCGGGGGCCCGCACAGATACGCAGTATTTT. Translating it yields CSARSYLGLAGARTDTQYF.

The chain uses TRBV29-1 and TRBJ2-2, with a tentative D call TRBD2 (7 bases). Germline V CDR1 and CDR2: SQVTM, ANQGSEA. The CDR3 covers 14 residues. V shed 7 bases and J shed 6 bases, with 18 bases lying between them. The CDR3 nucleotides read TGCAGCGCTGGGGGCGGGAGTTTCGCCGGGGAGCTGTTTTTT. As protein: CSAGGGSFAGELFF.

This clonotype was detected many times. The chain couples TRBV7-2 to TRBJ2-3; 9 positions agree with TRBD2. The CDR3 loop spans 15 amino acids. Germline assignment: CDR1 SGHTA and CDR2 FQGNSA. V was clipped by 7 bases and J by 1 base; unmatched bases: 6. The CDR3 nucleotides are TGTGCCAGCAACCAGGAGCGGGAGGGCACAGATACGCAGTATTTT. It translates to CASNQEREGTDTQYF.

This clonotype was seen a single time. The CDR3 nucleotides are TGTGCCAGCAGCCCCCGGGTTAGCTCCTACGAGCAGTACTTC. It encodes CASSPRVSSYEQYF. V usage is TRBV9 and J usage is TRBJ2-7; no reliable D call. This CDR3 comprises 14 residues. V was cut by 4 bases and J by 0 bases, with 11 bases left in between. Germline loops: CDR1 SGDLS, CDR2 YYNGEE. Combining the CDR3 with reference TRBV9 and TRBJ2-7 gives the whole variable domain DSGVTQTPKHLITATGQRVTLRCSPRSGDLSVYWYQQSLDQGLQFLIQYYNGEERAKGNILERFSAQQFPDLHSELNLSSLELGDSALYFCASSPRVSSYEQYFGPGTRLTVT.

The V and J genes are TRBV20-1 and TRBJ2-5; D is undetermined. Germline assignment: CDR1 DFQATT and CDR2 SNEGSKA (reference sequence). V was trimmed by 3 bases and J by 2 bases, leaving 13 bases between them. The CDR3 runs 14 residues. The CDR3 region is CSAREPWEQETQYF. The CDR3 region has the DNA TGCAGTGCTAGGGAACCCTGGGAACAAGAGACCCAGTACTTC.

This clonotype was seen many times. The J gene is TRBJ2-3, the V gene TRBV10-3, with 9 positions matching TRBD2. The CDR3 spans 15 residues. V was pared by 10 bases and J by 5 bases, with 13 bases of the junction left unmatched. The germline gives CDR1 ENHRY, CDR2 SYGVKD. CDR3 sequence (DNA): TGTGCCACCCAGGGGGGACGAGCGGGGGGAGATACGCAGTATTTT. Translation gives CATQGGRAGGDTQYF.